The T cell receptor beta chain under discussion was sequenced for a study of OX40 agonist ivuxolimab in advanced cancers. Study information: Ivuxolimab doses were 0.01, 0.1, 0.3, 1.5, 3 or 10 mg/kg every 2 weeks.

The repertoire was sequenced with immunoSEQ multiplex PCR; TCRdb's copy has only in-frame clones and lacks some. The data contain about 29,000 clones, approximately 86% of them seen just once; the ten biggest clones take up around 18%. Trimming took off 0 bases at V and 4 bases at J, with 9 bases between the two ends. The V gene's germline CDR1 is KGHSY and CDR2 FQNENV. The CDR3 totals 14 residues. This TCR was sampled from an adult with an advanced solid tumor such as melanoma, head and neck, liver or kidney cancer. The gene calls are TRBV16 and TRBJ1-1, with D perhaps matching TRBD1 (5 bases). The material sequenced was CD4+ or CD8+ T cells sorted from blood, taken in a trial of the OX40 agonist ivuxolimab. The CDR3 nucleotides are TGTGCCAGCAGCCAATCACCAGGGACCACTGAAGCTTTCTTT. Its translation is CASSQSPGTTEAFF.